These 19 T cell receptor beta chains were all obtained from the same sample, sequenced in a study of PD-1 blockade in classical Hodgkin lymphoma. Each and every patient relapsed after autologous stem cell transplantation, and patients got differing brentuximab vedotin exposure. Data came from immunoSEQ multiplex PCR; TCRdb stores just in-frame clones and leaves some out. The sample holds roughly 55,000 clones, over 70% seen once. The specimen comprised peripheral blood mononuclear cells (PBMCs), sampled at baseline. These receptors were obtained from a human donor with classical Hodgkin lymphoma.

There are a few counts of this clone. This chain links TRBV7-9 with TRBJ2-2; the match to TRBD2 covers 7 bases. V lost 4 bases, J lost 6 bases, and 11 bases stayed unmatched. This CDR3 has 16 residues. Per germline, CDR1 SEHNR and CDR2 FQNEAQ (reference sequence). The CDR3 spells CASSSPAREFSGELFF. The CDR3, as DNA: TGTGCCAGCAGCTCCCCCGCGCGGGAGTTCTCCGGGGAGCTGTTTTTT.

The rearrangement uses TRBV18 and TRBJ2-1, with TRBD2 identical over 7 bases. This CDR3 region has 15 residues. V was clipped by 3 bases and J by 8 bases; unmatched bases: 10. Germline CDR1 KGHSH, CDR2 LQKENI. The CDR3 DNA sequence: TGTGCCAGCTCACCTGGATGGGCGGGAGTAGATGAGCAGTTCTTC. Protein: CASSPGWAGVDEQFF.

The gene calls are TRBV7-3 and TRBJ2-5; D not certain. CDR3 length equals 13 residues. CDR1 and CDR2 (germline): SGHTA, FQGTGA. Trimming took 4 bases from V and 2 from J, leaving 8 bases between them. CDR3 residues: CASSSGPQETQYF. In nucleotides, the CDR3 is TGTGCCAGCAGCTCTGGGCCACAAGAGACCCAGTACTTC.

This chain uses TRBV2 with TRBJ2-5; TRBD2 aligns across 8 bases. The J call may be mistaken, given a closer DNA end match to TRBJ2-7. CDR1 is SNHLY, CDR2 FYNNEI, per germline. CDR3 length equals 16 residues. In DNA, the CDR3 is TGTGCCAGCACCCTCCTTGGACGGGGGGGTATTTACGAGCAGTACTTC. Translation: CASTLLGRGGIYEQYF.

This chain connects TRBV19 to TRBJ2-1; 10 nucleotides match TRBD2. Germline assignment: CDR1 LNHDA and CDR2 SQIVND (reference sequence). The CDR3 consists of 17 residues. V lost 2 bases and J lost 0; bases outside the gene matches: 4. CDR3 in DNA: TGTGCCAGTAGTATAACTAGCGGGACTAGCTCCTACAATGAGCAGTTCTTC. Translated: CASSITSGTSSYNEQFF. The whole variable domain, filled in from reference TRBV19 and TRBJ2-1, reads DGGITQSPKYLFRKEGQNVTLSCEQNLNHDAMYWYRQDPGQGLRLIYYSQIVNDFQKGDIAEGYSVSREKKESFPLTVTSAQKNPTAFYLCASSITSGTSSYNEQFFGPGTRLTVL.

This chain connects TRBV14 to TRBJ1-1, with D uncertain. This CDR3 comprises 11 residues. V lost 4 bases to trimming and J lost 5 bases, with 5 bases between them. Germline CDR1 and CDR2: SGHDN and FVKESK. CDR3 coding DNA: TGTGCCAGCAGCCCGGGGACTGAAGCTTTCTTT. Translation: CASSPGTEAFF.

The chain combines TRBV5-4 with TRBJ1-2; maybe TRBD1 (6 bases). Trimming pared 5 bases from V and 4 bases from J, leaving 15 bases between. The length of the CDR3 is 14 residues. From germline, CDR1 is SGHNT and CDR2 YYREEE (reference sequence). CDR3 protein: CASREKGQSYGYTF. The CDR3 DNA reads TGTGCCAGCAGGGAGAAAGGACAGTCCTATGGCTACACCTTC.

This sequence joins TRBV18 and TRBJ1-5; D gene unclear. This CDR3 has 14 residues. V lost 4 bases and J lost 5, with 12 bases in between. CDR1 is KGHSH, CDR2 LQKENI, per germline. DNA for the CDR3: TGTGCCAGCTCACAGGGCCCCCCAGATCAGCCCCAGCATTTT. Residues: CASSQGPPDQPQHF.

This chain links TRBV19 with TRBJ2-3; 8 bases are shared with TRBD1. J lost 6 bases, V lost 5 bases, and 7 bases had no gene match. The CDR3 has 14 residues. CDR1 is LNHDA, CDR2 SQIVND, per germline (reference sequence). CDR3 sequence: CASSFPTGADTQYF. In DNA form, the CDR3 reads TGTGCCAGTAGTTTCCCGACAGGGGCCGATACGCAGTATTTT. The full variable domain, its missing parts supplied by reference TRBV19 and TRBJ2-3, is DGGITQSPKYLFRKEGQNVTLSCEQNLNHDAMYWYRQDPGQGLRLIYYSQIVNDFQKGDIAEGYSVSREKKESFPLTVTSAQKNPTAFYLCASSFPTGADTQYFGPGTRLTVL.

The V and J genes are TRBV18 and TRBJ2-1; 9 bases align to TRBD2. V gave up 2 bases and J gave up 3 bases; unmatched junction bases: 11. Germline CDR1 is KGHSH and CDR2 is LQKENI. The CDR3 contains 18 residues. The chain's CDR3 is CASSPEFPGTSNYNEQFF. CDR3 nucleotides: TGTGCCAGCTCACCAGAGTTCCCGGGGACTAGCAACTACAATGAGCAGTTCTTC.

This rearrangement joins TRBV13 to TRBJ1-2; D is undetermined. This CDR3 is built from 13 residues. The germline CDR1 and CDR2 sequences are PRHDT and FYEKMQ (reference sequence). Deletions cut 0 bases from V and 2 bases from J, with 4 bases between. The CDR3: CASSLGANYGYTF. For the CDR3, the DNA is TGTGCCAGCAGCTTAGGAGCAAACTATGGCTACACCTTC.

The chain couples TRBV6-5 to TRBJ2-1, with D unclear. The V gene lost 6 bases and the J gene lost 13 bases, with 16 bases spanning the gap. The CDR3 has 12 amino acids. From germline, CDR1 is MNHEY and CDR2 SVGAGI. CDR3 nucleotide sequence: TGTGCCAGCAGGGCCCCAGCCCAGAGCCAGTTCTTC. Translating gives CASRAPAQSQFF.

This chain connects TRBV9 to TRBJ2-7; D possibly matches TRBD1 or TRBD2 (5 bases each). V was trimmed by 0 bases and J by 2 bases, leaving 15 bases between them. This CDR3 has 16 residues. Germline values: CDR1 SGDLS, CDR2 YYNGEE. CDR3 in amino acids: CASSVGTGWGTYEQYF. In nucleotides, the CDR3 is TGTGCCAGCAGCGTAGGCACGGGATGGGGGACCTACGAGCAGTACTTC. Complete variable domain (other parts from reference TRBV9 and TRBJ2-7): DSGVTQTPKHLITATGQRVTLRCSPRSGDLSVYWYQQSLDQGLQFLIQYYNGEERAKGNILERFSAQQFPDLHSELNLSSLELGDSALYFCASSVGTGWGTYEQYFGPGTRLTVT.

The DNA of the CDR3 is TGCAGCGCCATCCGGGACAGGGGGCGAGGCCACTATGGCTACACCTTC. Its protein is CSAIRDRGRGHYGYTF. The chain recombines TRBV29-1 with TRBJ1-2; TRBD1 matches 12 bases. The CDR3 covers 16 residues. The J segment lost 3 bases and the V segment lost 7 bases, leaving 12 bases of the junction unmatched. Per the germline V gene, CDR1 is SQVTM and CDR2 is ANQGSEA.

The chain couples TRBV19 to TRBJ2-7; 11 nucleotides align to TRBD2. Germline trimming cut 2 bases from V and 0 bases from J; bases unmatched to any gene: 12. In germline, CDR1 is LNHDA, CDR2 SQIVND (reference sequence). CDR3 length: 19 amino acids. Here the CDR3 reads CASSIRTSGYTGGSYEQYF. In nucleotides, the CDR3 is TGTGCCAGTAGTATAAGGACTAGCGGGTATACCGGGGGCTCCTACGAGCAGTACTTC.

The chain has TRBV7-9 and TRBJ1-1; D call uncertain. The CDR3 spans 13 residues. Germline assignment: CDR1 SEHNR and CDR2 FQNEAQ (reference sequence). The V end lost 5 bases, the J end lost 0 bases, and 7 bases lay between the germline ends. The CDR3 spells CASSRLMNTEAFF. CDR3 nucleotide sequence: TGTGCCAGCAGCCGACTAATGAACACTGAAGCTTTCTTT.

This chain connects TRBV7-2 to TRBJ2-5, with D uncertain. The V end lost 1 base, the J end lost 4 bases, and 4 bases lay between the germline ends. CDR3 size: 12 residues. Germline CDR1 reads SGHTA; CDR2 reads FQGNSA. For the CDR3, the DNA is TGTGCCAGCAGCTTAGATGGAGAGACCCAGTACTTC. It specifies CASSLDGETQYF.

J is TRBJ2-3 and V is TRBV6-6; D is perhaps TRBD1 or TRBD2 (5 bases each). Germline CDR1 is MNHNY and CDR2 is SVGAGI (reference sequence). The CDR3 runs 16 residues. The ends were cut back, 1 base at V and 2 bases at J, with 13 bases in the middle. The CDR3 coding sequence is TGTGCCAGCAGTTACTTGTCCGGGGCCAACACAGATACGCAGTATTTT. Amino acids: CASSYLSGANTDTQYF.

V usage is TRBV11-1 and J usage is TRBJ2-3; tentatively, D is TRBD2 (5 bases). Trimming stripped 0 bases from V and 2 bases from J, with 9 bases between. The CDR3 contains 15 residues. The germline V gene encodes CDR1 SGHAT and CDR2 FQDESV (reference sequence). CDR3 DNA: TGTGCCAGCAGCTTAGCCAGCGGATACACAGATACGCAGTATTTT. Residues: CASSLASGYTDTQYF.